A single TCR beta chain is shown here with its context. This sample was taken from a study of CXCR3-negative and CXCR3-positive naive CD8 T cells. 5' RACE that incorporated UMI labels was used to prepare the TRB cDNA libraries. TCRdb reprocessed the 5' RACE reads and stores each CDR3 protein as one record, lacking DNA. The listing contains more than 20,000 distinct CDR3 sequences. The sample consisted of naive CXCR3- CD8+ T cells from blood. The subset denotes: CD45RO-CCR7+CD27+CD95- naive CD8+ T cells lacking CXCR3 (TNR3-). The receptor was isolated from a human donor in good health. Some clones in this sample may be carry-over from other donors' samples.

The CDR3 sequence is CASSPNADTQYF. V and J are TRBV12-3 or TRBV12-4 and TRBJ2-3. This CDR3 has 12 residues.